What follows is one T cell receptor (beta chain) and its context. Here immunoSEQ multiplex PCR was the method, and the copy in TCRdb shows in-frame clones only, minus some. The sample lists some 53,000 clones, about 92% seen once, with less than 0.25% in the top ten. The data derive from a study of T cell changes during pregnancy in multiple sclerosis. Trimming took 3 bases from V and 2 from J, leaving 15 bases between them. The CDR3 consists of 16 residues. Looked up from germline, CDR1 is SGHNT and CDR2 is YYREEE (reference sequence). Sequencing used CD4+ T cells from peripheral blood mononuclear cells, obtained in the third trimester of pregnancy. V is TRBV5-4 and J is TRBJ2-1; possible D gene TRBD2, 6 bases. The TCR was taken from a female donor with multiple sclerosis, enrolled in a pregnancy study. The CDR3 spells CASSSLTSGAYNEQFF. The CDR3 DNA is TGTGCCAGCAGCTCGCTAACCTCGGGAGCCTACAATGAGCAGTTCTTC.